This TCR beta chain was obtained from a study of T cell repertoires in cytomegalovirus infection. Study summary: CMV infection and matching HLA type were both indicated by public TCR beta signatures.

V gave up 2 bases and J gave up 5 bases, with 11 bases separating them. From germline, CDR1 is SGHAT and CDR2 FQNNGV. The CDR3 consists of 14 residues. TCRdb re-called the reads through MiXCR, storing one row per CDR3 protein. The data hold nearly 700,000 distinct CDR3 sequences, with 30% to 40% observed a single time. Whole-study results and caveats: Summed public TCR beta family frequency identified CMV carriers bearing the relevant HLA.

This clonotype was seen more than once but under ten times. Its antigen is currently unknown. The sample consisted of cultured PBMCs, taken from culture after CMV antigen stimulation. The rearrangement links TRBV11-2 to TRBJ2-3; TRBD1 is a possible D gene (5 bases). The sequence was collected from a human donor in good health (CMV status not recorded). Some clones in this sample may be carry-over from other donors' samples. The CDR3, as DNA: TGTGCCAGCAGCTTACTAGGGGCCCTAGATACGCAGTATTTT. Its translation is CASSLLGALDTQYF. The full variable domain, rest sourced from reference TRBV11-2 and TRBJ2-3, is EAGVAQSPRYKIIEKRQSVAFWCNPISGHATLYWYQQILGQGPKLLIQFQNNGVVDDSQLPKDRFSAERLKGVDSTLKIQPAKLEDSAVYLCASSLLGALDTQYFGPGTRLTVL.